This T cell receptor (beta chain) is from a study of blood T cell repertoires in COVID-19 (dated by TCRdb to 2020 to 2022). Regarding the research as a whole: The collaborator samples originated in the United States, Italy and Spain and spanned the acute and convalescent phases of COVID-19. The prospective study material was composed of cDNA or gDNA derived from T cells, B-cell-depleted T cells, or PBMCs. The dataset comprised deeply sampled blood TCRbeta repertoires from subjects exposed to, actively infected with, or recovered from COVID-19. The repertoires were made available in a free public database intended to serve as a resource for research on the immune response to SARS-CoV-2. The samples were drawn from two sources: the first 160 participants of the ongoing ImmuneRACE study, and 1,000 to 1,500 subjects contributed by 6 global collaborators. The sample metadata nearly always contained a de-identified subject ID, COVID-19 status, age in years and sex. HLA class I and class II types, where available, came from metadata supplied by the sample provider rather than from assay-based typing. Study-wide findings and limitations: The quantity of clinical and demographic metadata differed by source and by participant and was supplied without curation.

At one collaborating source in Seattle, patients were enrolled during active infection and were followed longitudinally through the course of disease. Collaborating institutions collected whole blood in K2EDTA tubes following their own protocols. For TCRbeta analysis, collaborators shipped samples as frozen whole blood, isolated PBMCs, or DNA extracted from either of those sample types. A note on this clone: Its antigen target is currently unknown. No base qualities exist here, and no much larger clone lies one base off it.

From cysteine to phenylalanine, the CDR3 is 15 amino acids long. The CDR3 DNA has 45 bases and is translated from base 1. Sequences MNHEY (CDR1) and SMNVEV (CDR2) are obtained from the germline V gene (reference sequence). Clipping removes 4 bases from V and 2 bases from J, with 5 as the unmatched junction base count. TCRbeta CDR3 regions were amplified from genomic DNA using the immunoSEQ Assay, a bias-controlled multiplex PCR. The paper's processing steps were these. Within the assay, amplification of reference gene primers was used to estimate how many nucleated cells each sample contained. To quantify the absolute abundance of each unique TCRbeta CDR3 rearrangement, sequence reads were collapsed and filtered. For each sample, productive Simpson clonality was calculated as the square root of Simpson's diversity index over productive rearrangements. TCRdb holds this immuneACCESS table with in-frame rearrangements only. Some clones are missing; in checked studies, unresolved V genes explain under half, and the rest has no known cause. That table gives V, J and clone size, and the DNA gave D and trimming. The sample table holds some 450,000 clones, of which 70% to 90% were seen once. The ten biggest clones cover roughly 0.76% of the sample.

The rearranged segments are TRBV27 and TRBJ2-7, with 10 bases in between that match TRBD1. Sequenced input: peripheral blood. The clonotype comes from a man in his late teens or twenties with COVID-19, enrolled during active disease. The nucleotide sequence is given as TGTGCCAGCAGTTCGACCGGGACAGGGGCCTACGAGCAGTACTTC. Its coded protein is CASSSTGTGAYEQYF.